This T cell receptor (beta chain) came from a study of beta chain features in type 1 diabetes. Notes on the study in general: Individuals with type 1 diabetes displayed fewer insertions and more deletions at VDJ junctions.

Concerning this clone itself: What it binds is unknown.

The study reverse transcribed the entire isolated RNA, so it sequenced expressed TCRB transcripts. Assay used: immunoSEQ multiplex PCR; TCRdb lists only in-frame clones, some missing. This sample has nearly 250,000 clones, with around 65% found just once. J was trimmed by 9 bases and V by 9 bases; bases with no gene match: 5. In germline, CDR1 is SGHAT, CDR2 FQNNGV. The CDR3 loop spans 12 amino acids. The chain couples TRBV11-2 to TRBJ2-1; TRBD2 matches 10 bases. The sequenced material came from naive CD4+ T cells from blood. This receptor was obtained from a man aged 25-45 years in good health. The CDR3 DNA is TGTGCCAGTAGCGGGAGGCACCGTGAGCAGTTCTTC. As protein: CASSGRHREQFF. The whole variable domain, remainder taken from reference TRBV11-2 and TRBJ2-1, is EAGVAQSPRYKIIEKRQSVAFWCNPISGHATLYWYQQILGQGPKLLIQFQNNGVVDDSQLPKDRFSAERLKGVDSTLKIQPAKLEDSAVYLCASSGRHREQFFGPGTRLTVL.